This record covers a single TCR beta chain. Its target is not known. The table came from immunoSEQ multiplex PCR; TCRdb's copy has only in-frame clones and leaves some out. Of 10,000 to 14,000 clones in the sample, roughly nine tenths were seen once. The V end was cut by 2 bases, the J end by 7 bases, with 9 bases between. The V gene's germline CDR1 is MNHEY and CDR2 SMNVEV (reference sequence). The CDR3 covers 12 residues. This entry comes from a study of T cell clonotyping in hematopoietic cell transplantation. Overall study findings and caveats: Broader posttransplant TCR repertoire diversity was predicted by graft donor and pretransplant recipient Inverse Simpson Index values.

The sample in question was PBMCs, obtained 100 days after allogeneic stem cell transplant. The receptor comes from a female patient in her 60s who had an allogeneic stem cell transplant from an unrelated donor, so the T cells may come from the graft donor. Some clones in this sample may be carry-over from other donors' samples. The rearrangement uses TRBV27 and TRBJ2-7, with a possible D match to TRBD2 (5 bases). CDR3 region: CASSLPSGEQYF. DNA of the CDR3: TGTGCCAGCAGTTTACCCTCGGGGGAGCAGTACTTC.